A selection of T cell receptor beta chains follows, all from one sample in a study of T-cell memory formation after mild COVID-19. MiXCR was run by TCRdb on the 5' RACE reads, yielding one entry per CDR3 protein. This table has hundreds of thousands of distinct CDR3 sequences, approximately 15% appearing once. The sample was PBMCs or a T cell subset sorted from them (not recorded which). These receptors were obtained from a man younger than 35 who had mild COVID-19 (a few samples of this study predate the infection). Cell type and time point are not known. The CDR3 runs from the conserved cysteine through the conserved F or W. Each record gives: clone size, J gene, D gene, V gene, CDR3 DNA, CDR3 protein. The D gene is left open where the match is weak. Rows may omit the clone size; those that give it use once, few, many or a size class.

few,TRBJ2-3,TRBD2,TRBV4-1,TGCGCCAGCACCCGCGACGGGACTAGTGTGAATTTT,CASTRDGTSVNF
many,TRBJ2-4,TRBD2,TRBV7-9,TGTGCCAGCACCCCTGGGACTAGCGGGGATCAGCACCACTTC,CASTPGTSGDQHHF
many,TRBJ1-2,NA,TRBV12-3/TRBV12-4,TGTGCCAGCAGTTTACGCCGAGCAATCGGTCTTGGCTACACCTTC,CASSLRRAIGLGYTF
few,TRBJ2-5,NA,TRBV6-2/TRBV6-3,TGTGCCAGCGACCCCGTGGGGGGACGGAAGACCCAGTACTTC,CASDPVGGRKTQYF
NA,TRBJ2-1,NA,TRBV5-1,TGCGCCAGCAGCTGGGAGGGGGCTGAGTACAATGAGCAGTTCTTC,CASSWEGAEYNEQFF
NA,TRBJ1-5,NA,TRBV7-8,TGTGCCAGCACCCCCATCCCGGGGCAGCCCCAGCATTTT,CASTPIPGQPQHF
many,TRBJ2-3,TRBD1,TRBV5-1,TGCGCCAGCAGCTTCGGGACAGCCTCCACAGATACGCAGTATTTT,CASSFGTASTDTQYF
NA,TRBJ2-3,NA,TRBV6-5,TGTGCCAGCACCCCAGCCGGGCCAGATACGCAGTATTTT,CASTPAGPDTQYF
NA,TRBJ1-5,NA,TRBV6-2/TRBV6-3,TGTGCCAGCAGTGGCGAGCACCGCTCCAATCAGCCCCAGCATTTT,CASSGEHRSNQPQHF
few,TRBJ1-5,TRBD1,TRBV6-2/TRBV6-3,TGTGCCAGCAGTTCGGGGACAGGCCGGCCCCAGCATTTT,CASSSGTGRPQHF
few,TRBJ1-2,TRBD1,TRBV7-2,TGTGCCAGCAGCTTACAGGGGGCAGATCGGGGCTACACCTTC,CASSLQGADRGYTF
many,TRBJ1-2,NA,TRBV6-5,TGTGCCAGCGTGTACGGTTCCCCCCCCCTCTACACCTTC,CASVYGSPPLYTF
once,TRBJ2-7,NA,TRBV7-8,TGTGCCAGCAGCTTTAGTAAGGACATACAGCAGTACTTC,CASSFSKDIQQYF
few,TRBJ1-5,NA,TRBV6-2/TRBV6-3,TGTGCCAGCAGTTACCAGGGTTACAATCAGCCCCAGCATTTT,CASSYQGYNQPQHF
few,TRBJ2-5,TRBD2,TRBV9,TGTGCCAGCAGCCCTAGGGGAAGCGGGGGAGCTAACCAAGAGACCCAGTACTTC,CASSPRGSGGANQETQYF
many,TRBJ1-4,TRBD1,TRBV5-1,TGCGCCAGCAGCTTTACAGGGGAGAGAGGAGGAGAACTGTTTTTT,CASSFTGERGGELFF
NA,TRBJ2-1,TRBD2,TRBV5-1,TGCGCCAGCAGCCCAGACGGGACTAGCGGGGGTAAGGAGTTCTTC,CASSPDGTSGGKEFF
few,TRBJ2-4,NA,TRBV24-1,TGTGCCACCAGTGACCAATACATTCAGTACTTC,CATSDQYIQYF
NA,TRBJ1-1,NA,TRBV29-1,TGCAGCGTACGCCGGGACTTCAACACTGAAGCTTTCTTT,CSVRRDFNTEAFF
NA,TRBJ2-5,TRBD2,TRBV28,TGTGCCAGCAGACCGACTAGCGGGGACCAAGAGACCCAGTACTTC,CASRPTSGDQETQYF
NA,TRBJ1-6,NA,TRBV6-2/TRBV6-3,TGTGCCAGCAGTTACCCGATTGGGGGGACCTATAATTCACCCCTCCACTTT,CASSYPIGGTYNSPLHF
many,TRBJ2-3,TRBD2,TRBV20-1,TGCAGTGTTCCGACTAGCGGGGCATATACGCAGTATTTT,CSVPTSGAYTQYF
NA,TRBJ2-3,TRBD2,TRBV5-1,TGCGCCAGCAGCTTTTGGCCGAATACGGCGGGGGTCGACTCCACAGATACGCAGTATTTT,CASSFWPNTAGVDSTDTQYF
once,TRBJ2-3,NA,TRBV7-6,TGTGCCAGCAGCATATACAGGCCGGGCGATACGCAGTATTTT,CASSIYRPGDTQYF
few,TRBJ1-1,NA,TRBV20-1,TGCAGTGCCATGTTTGGGGGGCGGTACACTGAAGCTTTCTTT,CSAMFGGRYTEAFF
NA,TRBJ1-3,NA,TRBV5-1,TGCGCCAGCAGCTTGGACCCACTAAAGGGGAACACCATATATTTT,CASSLDPLKGNTIYF
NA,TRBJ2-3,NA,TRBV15,TGTGCCACCAGCAGAGTGGGGGGCGCGGGGGATACGCAGTATTTT,CATSRVGGAGDTQYF
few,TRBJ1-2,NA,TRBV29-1,TGCAGCGTTGAGACCGGGGCCCTAAGCTATGGCTACACCTTC,CSVETGALSYGYTF
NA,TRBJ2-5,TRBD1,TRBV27,TGTGCCAGCAGTGGCACAGGGGCCGGGACCCTTCAAGAGACCCAGTACTTC,CASSGTGAGTLQETQYF
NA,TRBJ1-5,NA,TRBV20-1,TGCAGTGTTAGACCCGGCGGTCAGCCCCAGCATTTT,CSVRPGGQPQHF
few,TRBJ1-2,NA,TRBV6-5,TGTGCCAGCACCAATGGACGCGCAGGGTGGGCCTATGGCTACACCTTC,CASTNGRAGWAYGYTF
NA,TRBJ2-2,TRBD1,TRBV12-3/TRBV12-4,TGTGCCAGCAGTCCACAGGGGGCGATTGCCGGGGAGCTGTTTTTT,CASSPQGAIAGELFF
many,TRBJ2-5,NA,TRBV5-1,TGCGCCAGCAGCCGGAGCTCAGAAGAGACCCAGTACTTC,CASSRSSEETQYF